A selection of T cell receptor beta chains follows, all from one sample in a study of shared T cell receptors in the human thymus. Libraries were prepared by immunoSEQ multiplex PCR; TCRdb keeps only in-frame clonotypes and omits some of them. The profile shows 600,000 or so clones, about 90% of them singletons. The same sample was also studied in work on human thymus T cells.

The material sequenced was thymocytes. These TCRs come from a boy younger than two with a congenital heart defect. CDR3s include the opening cysteine and the closing phenylalanine or tryptophan. The order of the fields is clone size, V gene, D gene, J gene, CDR3 DNA, CDR3 protein. A D gene is named only where the DNA matches it firmly. Rows give clone size only sometimes, using once, few, many, or a class for an expanded clone.

NA,TRBV6-1,NA,TRBJ2-7,TGTGCCACCCTCGAAAGGGGGAAGCAGTACTTC,CATLERGKQYF
NA,TRBV28,TRBD1,TRBJ1-2,TGTGCCAGCGGCGGACAGGGTAACTATGGCTACACCTTC,CASGGQGNYGYTF
NA,TRBV19,TRBD2,TRBJ2-7,TGTGCCAGTAGTATAGCGGGAGGGCCCCCCTACGAGCAGTACTTC,CASSIAGGPPYEQYF
NA,TRBV11-2,NA,TRBJ2-7,TGTGCCAGCAGAAACAGGGAGCGGAGCTCCTACGAGCAGTACTTC,CASRNRERSSYEQYF
NA,TRBV5-4,TRBD2,TRBJ2-3,TGTGCCAGCAGCATAGGACTAGGCTCGACAGATACGCAGTATTTT,CASSIGLGSTDTQYF
few,TRBV14,NA,TRBJ1-3,TGTGCCAGCAGCCAACCGTCGGGGGATAACTCTGGAAACACCATATATTTT,CASSQPSGDNSGNTIYF
NA,TRBV7-6,TRBD2,TRBJ2-1,TGTGCCAGCAGATCCGGGACTAGCGGATACAATGAGCAGTTCTTC,CASRSGTSGYNEQFF
NA,TRBV14,NA,TRBJ2-1,TGTGCCAGCAGCCAAGCTGGGAGCCGGTCCTACAATGAGCAGTTCTTC,CASSQAGSRSYNEQFF
once,TRBV28,TRBD1,TRBJ1-1,TGTGCCAGCAGTTTTATAGGACAGGGGAACACTGAAGCTTTCTTT,CASSFIGQGNTEAFF
NA,TRBV15,NA,TRBJ2-7,TGTGCCACCAGCAGGGGACTCCCAGAGGAGCAGTACTTC,CATSRGLPEEQYF
NA,TRBV13,TRBD1,TRBJ1-2,TGTGCCAGCAGCCTGGGGACAGGGGGAGTGGGCTACACCTTC,CASSLGTGGVGYTF
once,TRBV2,TRBD1,TRBJ2-1,TGTGCCACCACAGGGGATAGGACTTTCGGGGAGTTTGAGCAGTTCTTC,CATTGDRTFGEFEQFF
NA,TRBV6-1,NA,TRBJ1-4,TGTGCCAGCAGTGTCCCACCGAGAGGAAAACTGTTTTTT,CASSVPPRGKLFF
NA,TRBV11-2,TRBD2,TRBJ2-7,TGTGCCAGCAGCTTAGGGACTAGCGGGACCTACGAGCAGTACTTC,CASSLGTSGTYEQYF
NA,TRBV12-5,TRBD1,TRBJ2-3,TGTGCTAGTGGTTTGGAGGGGGACAGGCTAAATACGCAGTATTTT,CASGLEGDRLNTQYF
NA,TRBV30,NA,TRBJ2-1,TGTGCCTGGAGTCCCAATTACCAGCGGATACACTACAATGAGCAGTTCTTC,CAWSPNYQRIHYNEQFF
few,TRBV7-6,TRBD1,TRBJ2-7,TGTGCCAGCAGCTTAGAAGGGACAGGGGGGTACGAGCAGTACTTC,CASSLEGTGGYEQYF
NA,TRBV11-2,TRBD2,TRBJ2-3,TGTGCCAGCAGCTTGCCAGGGCATTTAAGTGGACTAGCGGGAGATACGCAGTATTTT,CASSLPGHLSGLAGDTQYF
NA,TRBV2,TRBD2,TRBJ2-1,TGTGCCAACAGTGAAGGGGGGACTAGCGGGCTGTTATCAAATGAGCAGTTCTTC,CANSEGGTSGLLSNEQFF
once,TRBV12-5,TRBD1,TRBJ2-5,TGTGCTAGTGGTTTGGCCCCGGACAGGGGGCTAGGTGGGACCCAGTACTTC,CASGLAPDRGLGGTQYF
NA,TRBV6-5,TRBD1,TRBJ1-1,TGTGCCAGCAGTTGGGGGTTGCAGGGGGCGAACACTGAAGCTTTCTTT,CASSWGLQGANTEAFF
once,TRBV5-8,TRBD1,TRBJ1-2,TGTGCCAGCAGCAAACCCTGGACAGGCCTCTATGGCTACACCTTC,CASSKPWTGLYGYTF
NA,TRBV27,NA,TRBJ2-2,TGTGCCAGCAGTCCAGAGCGGAGGAACACCGGGGAGCTGTTTTTT,CASSPERRNTGELFF
NA,TRBV14,TRBD2,TRBJ2-7,TGTGCCAGCAGCCAAGGAAAGGCTAGCGGGAGTTCCTACGAGCAGTACTTC,CASSQGKASGSSYEQYF
NA,TRBV15,NA,TRBJ1-1,TGTGCCACCAGCAGAATCCCGGACAGTCGGAACACTGAAGCTTTCTTT,CATSRIPDSRNTEAFF
NA,TRBV19,TRBD1,TRBJ1-3,TGTGCCAGTAGTGCCGGGACAGGGGCCTACTCTGGAAACACCATATATTTT,CASSAGTGAYSGNTIYF
NA,TRBV4-1,NA,TRBJ2-3,TGCGCCAGCAGCCTCTCCGTTCGCGTCGATACGCAGTATTTT,CASSLSVRVDTQYF
NA,TRBV25-1,TRBD2,TRBJ2-1,TGTGCCAGCAGGGAGCGGGAGGAGGCCAATGAGCAGTTCTTC,CASREREEANEQFF
NA,TRBV9,NA,TRBJ1-2,TGTGCCAGCAGCGCCTACAGGGATGAACACGAAAACTATGGCTACACCTTC,CASSAYRDEHENYGYTF
NA,TRBV28,TRBD1,TRBJ2-7,TGTGCCAGCAGATACAGGGGACCCTACGAGCAGTACTTC,CASRYRGPYEQYF
NA,TRBV30,NA,TRBJ1-4,TGTGCCTGGACCCTAGCCTCGGGTCCAACTAATGAAAAACTGTTTTTT,CAWTLASGPTNEKLFF
few,TRBV9,NA,TRBJ1-2,TGTGCCAGCAGCGTAGGGCCCCGTTACTATGGCTACACCTTC,CASSVGPRYYGYTF
NA,TRBV5-1,TRBD1,TRBJ2-3,TGCGCCAGCAGCTTGGCTTCCTCGGACAGGGCGGTGGGAGATACGCAGTATTTT,CASSLASSDRAVGDTQYF
NA,TRBV5-4,NA,TRBJ2-1,TGTGCCAGCAGCTTGGGGAGCTCGAGCTCCTACAATGAGCAGTTCTTC,CASSLGSSSSYNEQFF
NA,TRBV5-6,TRBD1,TRBJ1-1,TGTGCCAGCAGCGTCCCGGGACAGGACTTCTACATGAACACTGAAGCTTTCTTT,CASSVPGQDFYMNTEAFF
NA,TRBV28,NA,TRBJ1-5,TGTGCCAGCAGTTTGAGGGAGTATAGCAATCAGCCCCAGCATTTT,CASSLREYSNQPQHF
NA,TRBV7-2,NA,TRBJ2-5,TGTGCCAGCAGCTCGCAAATTACTAGCCAAGAGACCCAGTACTTC,CASSSQITSQETQYF
NA,TRBV19,NA,TRBJ1-5,TGTGCCAGTAGTAACCCCGTCCCCGGACGGGGTAATCAGCCCCAGCATTTT,CASSNPVPGRGNQPQHF
few,TRBV12-5,TRBD1,TRBJ1-5,TGTGCTAGTGGTTTGGCAGAAAACAGGGGGCAGGAGCAGCCCCAGCATTTT,CASGLAENRGQEQPQHF
NA,TRBV4-2,TRBD1,TRBJ1-5,TGTGCCAGCAGCCAAGATGTCCCGGGACAGGTCCCCCTTTATAGCAATCAGCCCCAGCATTTT,CASSQDVPGQVPLYSNQPQHF
NA,TRBV28,NA,TRBJ1-1,TGTGCCAGCAGCCAGGGTGGGGTTGGCACTGAAGCTTTCTTT,CASSQGGVGTEAFF
NA,TRBV19,TRBD2,TRBJ2-7,TGTGCCAGTAGTATAACAGCGGGGGGTACCTACGAGCAGTACTTC,CASSITAGGTYEQYF
NA,TRBV7-9,NA,TRBJ1-6,TGTGCCCCGAGAAATTCACCCCTCCACTTT,CAPRNSPLHF
NA,TRBV20-1,NA,TRBJ2-7,TGCAGTGCTAGAGGGCGGGACGAGCAGTACTTC,CSARGRDEQYF
once,TRBV6-5,TRBD2,TRBJ2-2,TGTGCCAGCAGTTACTCTCGGACTAGCACCGGGGAGCTGTTTTTT,CASSYSRTSTGELFF
once,TRBV6-5,NA,TRBJ1-5,TGTGCCAGCGGAACAGGGCGTCGCAATCAGCCCCAGCATTTT,CASGTGRRNQPQHF
NA,TRBV2,NA,TRBJ2-3,TGTGCCAGCTCTCGGGACACCTCGGCAGATACGCAGTATTTT,CASSRDTSADTQYF
NA,TRBV6-1,NA,TRBJ2-3,TGTGCCAGCCAGGGGCAGGGAGATACGCAGTATTTT,CASQGQGDTQYF
NA,TRBV6-4,TRBD2,TRBJ2-1,TGTGCCAGCAGTGACTTCCTAGCGGGGCCCAATGAGCAGTTCTTC,CASSDFLAGPNEQFF
NA,TRBV7-3,TRBD2,TRBJ2-5,TGTGCCAGCAGCTTAAAGACTAGCGCCGAGACCCAGTACTTC,CASSLKTSAETQYF